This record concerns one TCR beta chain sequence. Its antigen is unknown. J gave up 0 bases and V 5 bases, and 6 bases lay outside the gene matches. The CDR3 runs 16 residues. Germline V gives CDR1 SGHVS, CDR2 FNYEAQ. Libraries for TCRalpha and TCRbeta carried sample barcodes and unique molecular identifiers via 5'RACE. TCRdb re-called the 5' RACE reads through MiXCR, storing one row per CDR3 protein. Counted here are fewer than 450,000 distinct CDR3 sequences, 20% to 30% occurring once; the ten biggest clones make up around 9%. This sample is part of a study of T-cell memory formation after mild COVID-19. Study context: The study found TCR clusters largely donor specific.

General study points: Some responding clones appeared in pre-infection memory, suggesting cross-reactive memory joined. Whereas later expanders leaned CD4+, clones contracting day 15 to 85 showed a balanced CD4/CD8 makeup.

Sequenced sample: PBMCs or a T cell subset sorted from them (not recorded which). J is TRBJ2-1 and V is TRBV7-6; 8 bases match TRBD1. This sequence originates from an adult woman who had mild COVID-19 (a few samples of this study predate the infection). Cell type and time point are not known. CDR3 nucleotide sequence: TGTGCCAGCAGCCCCCGGACAGGGAACTCCTACAATGAGCAGTTCTTC. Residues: CASSPRTGNSYNEQFF.